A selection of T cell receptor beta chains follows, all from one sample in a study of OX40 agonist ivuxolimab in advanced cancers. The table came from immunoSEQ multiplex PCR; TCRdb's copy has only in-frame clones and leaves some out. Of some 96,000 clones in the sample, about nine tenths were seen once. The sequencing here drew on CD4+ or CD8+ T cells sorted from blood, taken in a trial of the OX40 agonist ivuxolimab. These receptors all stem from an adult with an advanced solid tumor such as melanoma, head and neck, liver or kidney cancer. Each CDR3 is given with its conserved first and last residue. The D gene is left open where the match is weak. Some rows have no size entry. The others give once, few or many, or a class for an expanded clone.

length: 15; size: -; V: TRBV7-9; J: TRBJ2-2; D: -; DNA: TGTGCCAGCAGCTTAGTCGGAGCTAACACCGGGGAGCTGTTTTTT; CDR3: CASSLVGANTGELFF
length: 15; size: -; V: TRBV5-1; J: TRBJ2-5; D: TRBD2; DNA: TGCGCCAGCAGCTTGGAACTAGCGGGGCCGAAGACCCAGTACTTC; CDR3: CASSLELAGPKTQYF
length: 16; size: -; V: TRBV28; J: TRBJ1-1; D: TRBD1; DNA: TGTGCCAGCAGTCAAACTTCAGGGGGCGCGGGCACTGAAGCTTTCTTT; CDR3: CASSQTSGGAGTEAFF
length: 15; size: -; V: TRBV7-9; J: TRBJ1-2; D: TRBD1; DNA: TGTGCCAGCAGCTTTGGGGACAGAAATAACTATGGCTACACCTTC; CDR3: CASSFGDRNNYGYTF
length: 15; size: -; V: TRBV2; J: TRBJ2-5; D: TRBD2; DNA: TGTGCCAGCAAGGCTAGCGGGACCCGGGGGGAGACCCAGTACTTC; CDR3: CASKASGTRGETQYF
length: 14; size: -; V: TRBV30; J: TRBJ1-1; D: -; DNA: TGTGCCTGGAATAGTCGGTTAGAGAACACTGAAGCTTTCTTT; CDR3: CAWNSRLENTEAFF
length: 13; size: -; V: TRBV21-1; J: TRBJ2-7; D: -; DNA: TGTGCCAGCAGCAAAGTCACATCCTACGAGCAGTACTTC; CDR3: CASSKVTSYEQYF
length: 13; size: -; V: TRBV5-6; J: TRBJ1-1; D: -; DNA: TGTGCCAGCAGCTTGGAGGGGACATCTCAAGCTTTCTTT; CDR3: CASSLEGTSQAFF
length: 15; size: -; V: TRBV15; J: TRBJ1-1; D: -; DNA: TGTGCCACCAGCAGAGATATAGGCATGAACACTGAAGCTTTCTTT; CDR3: CATSRDIGMNTEAFF
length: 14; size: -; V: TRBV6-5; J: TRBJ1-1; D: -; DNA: TGTGCCAGCAGTTACGACAGTGTGAACACTGAAGCTTTCTTT; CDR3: CASSYDSVNTEAFF
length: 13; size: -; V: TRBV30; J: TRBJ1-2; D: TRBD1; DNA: TGTGCCTGGAGGACGGGACAGGGGAATGGCTACACCTTC; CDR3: CAWRTGQGNGYTF
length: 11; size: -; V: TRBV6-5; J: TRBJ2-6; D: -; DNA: TGTGCCTGCGCTGGGGCCAACGTCCTGACTTTC; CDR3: CACAGANVLTF
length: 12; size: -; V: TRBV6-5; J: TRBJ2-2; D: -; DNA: TGTGCCAGCAGTTCCCCGACCGGGGAGCTGTTTTTT; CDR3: CASSSPTGELFF
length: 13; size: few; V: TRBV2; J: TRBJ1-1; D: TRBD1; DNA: TGTGCCAGCAGCGTAGGACAGGGGGCAAAAGCTTTCTTT; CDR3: CASSVGQGAKAFF
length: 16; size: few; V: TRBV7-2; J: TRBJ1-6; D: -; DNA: TGTGCCAGCAGCTCTCCCTGGAGCGTTGGTAATTCACCCCTCCACTTT; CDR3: CASSSPWSVGNSPLHF
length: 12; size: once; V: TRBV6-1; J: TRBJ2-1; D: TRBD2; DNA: TGTGCCAGCAGTGAACCCGGGAGGGCCCTGTTCTTC; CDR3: CASSEPGRALFF
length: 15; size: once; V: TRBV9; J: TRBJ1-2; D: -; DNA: TGTGCCAGCAGCGTAAGCGTCAGTTCTCCCTATGGCTACACCTTC; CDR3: CASSVSVSSPYGYTF
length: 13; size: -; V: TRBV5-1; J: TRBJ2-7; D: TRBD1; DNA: TGCGCCAGCAAAAGGGACAGCTACTACGAGCAGTACTTC; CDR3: CASKRDSYYEQYF
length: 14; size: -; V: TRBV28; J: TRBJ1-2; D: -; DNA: TGTGCCAGCAGTTTACCTCCGGGGGACTATGGCTACACCTTC; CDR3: CASSLPPGDYGYTF
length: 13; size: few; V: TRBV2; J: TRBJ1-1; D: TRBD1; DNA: TGTGCCACCGCACAACCAGACAGGGCAGAAGCTTTCTTT; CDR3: CATAQPDRAEAFF
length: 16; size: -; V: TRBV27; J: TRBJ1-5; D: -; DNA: TGTGCCAGCAGTTTATATGGCAGGCCCGGCAATCAGCCCCAGCATTTT; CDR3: CASSLYGRPGNQPQHF
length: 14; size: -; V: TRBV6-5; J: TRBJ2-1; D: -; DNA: TGTGCCAGCAGCCGGGACTCCCAAGAGGATGAGCAGTTCTTC; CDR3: CASSRDSQEDEQFF
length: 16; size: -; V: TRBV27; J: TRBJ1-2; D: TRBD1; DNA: TGTGCCAGCAGTAAGAACAGGGGAGGGGACCTCTATGGCTACACCTTC; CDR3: CASSKNRGGDLYGYTF
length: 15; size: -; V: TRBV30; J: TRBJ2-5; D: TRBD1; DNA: TGTGCCTGGACGAAGACAGGGGGCCGGCAAGAGACCCAGTACTTC; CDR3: CAWTKTGGRQETQYF
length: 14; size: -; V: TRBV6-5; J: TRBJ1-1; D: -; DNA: TGTGCCAGCACCGAATGGTTTGGTGACACTGAAGCTTTCTTT; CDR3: CASTEWFGDTEAFF
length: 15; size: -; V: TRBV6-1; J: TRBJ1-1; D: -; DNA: TGTGCCAGCAGTGTAGGGCGGGGCGCTTCCACTGAAGCTTTCTTT; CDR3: CASSVGRGASTEAFF
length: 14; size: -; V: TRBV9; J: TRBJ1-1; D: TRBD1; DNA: TGTGCCAGCGCGCGATCCGGGACAGAGGTTGAAGCTTTCTTT; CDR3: CASARSGTEVEAFF
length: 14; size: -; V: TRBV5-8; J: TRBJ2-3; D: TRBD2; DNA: TGTGCCAGCAGCTTGAGGCGGGGGACAGATACGCAGTATTTT; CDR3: CASSLRRGTDTQYF
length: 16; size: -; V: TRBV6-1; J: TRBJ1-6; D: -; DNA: TGTGCCAGCAGTGCCCGGTTACTGTCCAATAATTCACCCCTCCACTTT; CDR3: CASSARLLSNNSPLHF
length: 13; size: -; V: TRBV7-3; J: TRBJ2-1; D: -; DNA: TGTGCCAGCAGCTTACGACTAGACGGGGAGCAGTTCTTC; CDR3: CASSLRLDGEQFF
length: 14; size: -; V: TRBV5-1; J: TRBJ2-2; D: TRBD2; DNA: TGCGCCTCCGGGACTAGCGGGAGTACCGGGGAGCTGTTTTTT; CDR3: CASGTSGSTGELFF
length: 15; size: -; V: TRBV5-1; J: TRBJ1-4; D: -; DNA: TGCGCCAGCAGCCGCAGCGGGGCAACTAATGAAAAACTGTTTTTT; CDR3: CASSRSGATNEKLFF
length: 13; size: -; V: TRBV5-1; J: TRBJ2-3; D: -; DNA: TGCGCCAGCAGCTTGGGTCGCACAGATACGCAGTATTTT; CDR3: CASSLGRTDTQYF
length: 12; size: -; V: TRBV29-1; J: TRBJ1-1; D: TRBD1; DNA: TGCAGCGTCGGCGGGACAGGCTATGAAGCTTTCTTT; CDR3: CSVGGTGYEAFF
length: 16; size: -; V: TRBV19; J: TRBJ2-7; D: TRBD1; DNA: TGTGCCAGTAGTTCCAAGACAGGGAGTATCTCCTACGAGCAGTACTTC; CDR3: CASSSKTGSISYEQYF
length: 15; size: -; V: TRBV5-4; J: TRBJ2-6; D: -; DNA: TGTGCCAGCAGCCCGGTCGGTACGGGGGCCAACGTCCTGACTTTC; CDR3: CASSPVGTGANVLTF
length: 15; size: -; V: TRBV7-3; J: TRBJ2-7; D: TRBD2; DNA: TGTGCCAGCAGCTTAAAGGGACTAGGCACCCCCGAGCAGTACTTC; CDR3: CASSLKGLGTPEQYF
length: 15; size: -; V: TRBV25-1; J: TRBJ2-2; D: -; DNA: TGTGCCAGCAAAAAGCAGGGGCCTAACACCGGGGAGCTGTTTTTT; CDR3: CASKKQGPNTGELFF